These T cell receptor beta chains were read from a single sample in a study of cytomegalovirus exposure and HLA in healthy donors. Sequenced by immunoSEQ multiplex PCR; TCRdb stores in-frame clones only, minus some. This table holds fewer than 150,000 clones, 60% to 80% found once. The sequencing sample was made of PBMCs. The receptor source for this set is a man younger than 35 in good health and CMV-seropositive. CDR3s include the opening cysteine and the closing phenylalanine or tryptophan. Fields, in order: CDR3 DNA, CDR3 protein, V gene, clone size, J gene, D gene. The D gene is left open where the match is weak. Expanded clones get a size class; other rows say once, few or many, or leave the size out.

TGTGCCAGCAGTGAATTGAGAAGGGGCAAAGGCTACACCTTC	CASSELRRGKGYTF	TRBV6-1	-	TRBJ1-2	-
TGTGCCAGCAGTTCGTCTCGACAGGGAAGGAACACTGAAGCTTTCTTT	CASSSSRQGRNTEAFF	TRBV6-5	-	TRBJ1-1	TRBD1
TGTGCCAGCAGCCTCGGTACAGGGGGACCCTACGAGCAGTACTTC	CASSLGTGGPYEQYF	TRBV28	-	TRBJ2-7	TRBD1
TGTGCCAGCAGTGATATGCGAGATGGAAAACTGTTTTTT	CASSDMRDGKLFF	TRBV6-5	-	TRBJ1-4	-
TGTGCCAGCTCAAGAGGGAGAGGGGGCGTAAGTTATGGCTACACCTTC	CASSRGRGGVSYGYTF	TRBV28	-	TRBJ1-2	TRBD1
TGCGCCAGCAGCCAGGAGGGTGAAAAACTGTTTTTT	CASSQEGEKLFF	TRBV5-1	once	TRBJ1-4	-
TGTGCCAGCAAGGCCTCCGGGACTGAAGCTTTCTTT	CASKASGTEAFF	TRBV9	-	TRBJ1-1	-
TGTGCCAGCAGACTGCGAAGCAATCAGCCCCAGCATTTT	CASRLRSNQPQHF	TRBV6-5	few	TRBJ1-5	-
TGTGCCAGCAGTTTAGTCGTAGTCTATAGCAATCAGCCCCAGCATTTT	CASSLVVVYSNQPQHF	TRBV28	-	TRBJ1-5	-
TGTGCCAGCAGTTATGGGGCTACCGGGACCTCCGGAGGGCCCCTCCACTTT	CASSYGATGTSGGPLHF	TRBV7-2	few	TRBJ1-6	-
TGTGCCAGCAGCTTAAGGGCGGGGGGGTATTGGGAGCAGTACTTC	CASSLRAGGYWEQYF	TRBV7-2	-	TRBJ2-7	TRBD2
TGTGCCAGCAGGCCAGGTGACAGGATGAGTGTCTATGGCTACACCTTC	CASRPGDRMSVYGYTF	TRBV7-9	-	TRBJ1-2	-
TGTGCCAGCAGCGAAGGACTCGGCGGGCAGTACTTC	CASSEGLGGQYF	TRBV25-1	-	TRBJ2-7	-
TGTGCCAGCAGCTTATGGGACAGGGGGACAGATACGCAGTATTTT	CASSLWDRGTDTQYF	TRBV7-9	-	TRBJ2-3	TRBD1
TGTGCCAGCAGTGAAGCGGTATTTGTGGACTTAACGGAGACCCAGTACTTC	CASSEAVFVDLTETQYF	TRBV6-1	-	TRBJ2-5	-
TGCGCCAGCAGCCAGTCCCTTTCTCAGGGGGCAGTGTATGGCTACACCTTC	CASSQSLSQGAVYGYTF	TRBV4-1	-	TRBJ1-2	TRBD1
TGTGCCAGCACGCCTAGCGATTACAATGAGCAGTTCTTC	CASTPSDYNEQFF	TRBV2	-	TRBJ2-1	-
TGTGCCAGCAGCCCGGGACTAGCGGGGGGCGCCCCCTCCTACGAGCAGTACTTC	CASSPGLAGGAPSYEQYF	TRBV11-3	-	TRBJ2-7	TRBD2
TGCGCCAGCAGCTTTGAGGGTACTAGTCAGCCCCAGCATTTT	CASSFEGTSQPQHF	TRBV5-1	-	TRBJ1-5	-
TGTGCCAGCAGCTCCAAGGGGGCAGGGTCCTACGAGCAGTACTTC	CASSSKGAGSYEQYF	TRBV7-2	-	TRBJ2-7	TRBD1
TGCGCCAGCAGCATCGAGACAGGGGGCTCCTACGAGCAGTACTTC	CASSIETGGSYEQYF	TRBV5-1	-	TRBJ2-7	TRBD1
TGCGCCAGCAGCCCGAACAGGGGGGAGAAGACTGGTCAGCCCCAGCATTTT	CASSPNRGEKTGQPQHF	TRBV4-1	-	TRBJ1-5	TRBD1
TGTGCCGCCTCGAAAGCGCGGGGAAACACCATATATTTT	CAASKARGNTIYF	TRBV6-1	few	TRBJ1-3	-
TGTGCCAGCAGTTTTCCGGGGGACTATGGCTACACCTTC	CASSFPGDYGYTF	TRBV28	few	TRBJ1-2	-
TGTGCCAGCAGTTCAATAGCGGGGGTGGGCACAGATACGCAGTATTTT	CASSSIAGVGTDTQYF	TRBV6-6	once	TRBJ2-3	TRBD2
TGTGCCAGCAGTGGAGCCGGGACAGGGAATGAAAAACTGTTTTTT	CASSGAGTGNEKLFF	TRBV6-1	-	TRBJ1-4	TRBD1
TGTGCCAGCAGTGAAGTTAGCATTGGAGATACGCAGTATTTT	CASSEVSIGDTQYF	TRBV2	few	TRBJ2-3	-
TGCGCCAGCAGCCGAGACAGGGAGAGGGCGAACACTGAAGCTTTCTTT	CASSRDRERANTEAFF	TRBV10-1	-	TRBJ1-1	TRBD1
TGTGCCAGCGGCCCGGGAAGCTCCTACAATGAGCAGTTCTTC	CASGPGSSYNEQFF	TRBV11-2	-	TRBJ2-1	-
TGTGCCAGCAGTCCCTACGGGAGGCCCGAAGAGACCCAGTACTTC	CASSPYGRPEETQYF	TRBV28	-	TRBJ2-5	TRBD2
TGTGCCAGCAGCTTGCAAGGGGTCCTCTATGGCTACACCTTC	CASSLQGVLYGYTF	TRBV5-6	-	TRBJ1-2	-
TGTGCCAGCAGCTTAGTGAGGTTAGATACGCAGTATTTT	CASSLVRLDTQYF	TRBV11-2	-	TRBJ2-3	-
TGTGCCAGCAGTTACTCGACAGGGGGCCAGGAAAAACTGTTTTTT	CASSYSTGGQEKLFF	TRBV6-5	-	TRBJ1-4	TRBD1
TGTGCCAGCAGCTTAAGGGGGACGAATTTACAAGAGACCCAGTACTTC	CASSLRGTNLQETQYF	TRBV5-6	-	TRBJ2-5	-
TGCGCCAGCAGCTTGCGACAGGGGATGGTAGATACGCAGTATTTT	CASSLRQGMVDTQYF	TRBV5-1	-	TRBJ2-3	TRBD1
TGTGCCAGCTCGCTGGACGTGACAGGGCAAGAGACCCAGTACTTC	CASSLDVTGQETQYF	TRBV18	-	TRBJ2-5	TRBD1
TGCGCCAGCAGTGAGTCCAGGGCAGATACGCAGTATTTT	CASSESRADTQYF	TRBV10-2	-	TRBJ2-3	-
TGTGCCAGCAGTCCCCTCGGGGGGAACACCGGGGAGCTGTTTTTT	CASSPLGGNTGELFF	TRBV6-6	-	TRBJ2-2	-
TGTGCCAGCAGCTTGGCGGCGGGGGCGAGTGGCTACACCTTC	CASSLAAGASGYTF	TRBV7-9	-	TRBJ1-2	-
TGTGCCAGCTCAACCGGACTGGAGAACGAGCAGTACTTC	CASSTGLENEQYF	TRBV18	-	TRBJ2-7	-
TGCGCCAGCAGCTTGGGGGTAGGTCGGGATCAGCCCCAGCATTTT	CASSLGVGRDQPQHF	TRBV5-1	few	TRBJ1-5	-
TGCAGCGTTCGGCGAGAGGATTTCTCCTACAATGAGCAGTTCTTC	CSVRREDFSYNEQFF	TRBV29-1	-	TRBJ2-1	-
TGTGCCAGCAGCCCATTAGGACAGGGCGGCTATGGCTACACCTTC	CASSPLGQGGYGYTF	TRBV6-1	few	TRBJ1-2	TRBD1
TGCGCCAGCAGCTTGGAACAGGGGTCAGATACGCAGTATTTT	CASSLEQGSDTQYF	TRBV5-1	-	TRBJ2-3	TRBD1
TGTGCCAGCAGTTTCTCAGGGGTGGAGACCCAGTACTTC	CASSFSGVETQYF	TRBV27	-	TRBJ2-5	-
TGTGCCAGCAGCTTCGACACGTACAATGAGCAGTTCTTC	CASSFDTYNEQFF	TRBV7-3	-	TRBJ2-1	-
TGCAGTGCTGAGGAGGGCACTGAAGCTTTCTTT	CSAEEGTEAFF	TRBV20-1	few	TRBJ1-1	-
TGTGCCAGCAGTGACGGGGCTAGTCAGGAAACAGATACGCAGTATTTT	CASSDGASQETDTQYF	TRBV6-4	once	TRBJ2-3	-
TGTGCCAGCAGTGAATGGGAGGTTGAGCTGTTTTTT	CASSEWEVELFF	TRBV2	few	TRBJ2-2	-
TGTGCCAGCTCACCAGGGTCGGGGATGGAGTATGGCTACACCTTC	CASSPGSGMEYGYTF	TRBV18	-	TRBJ1-2	-
TGTGCCAGCAGCTCCGTTGGGGGGTATGGCTACACCTTC	CASSSVGGYGYTF	TRBV5-4	-	TRBJ1-2	-
TGTGCCAGCAGTTTAGCAGGGGGCGCGGGTGGCTACACCTTC	CASSLAGGAGGYTF	TRBV28	-	TRBJ1-2	TRBD1
TGTGCCAGCAGGCTCAGTTATCCTAGGGAAAAACTGTTTTTT	CASRLSYPREKLFF	TRBV6-6	few	TRBJ1-4	-